The T cell receptor beta chain described here comes from a study of T cell responses to AZD1222 COVID-19 vaccine. Overall study results and limits: No repertoire was sampled before or during the peak T cell response, only after it. White British ancestry dominated among donors, who included more females, and clonal diversity was possibly underestimated.

Here immunoSEQ multiplex PCR was the method, and the copy in TCRdb shows in-frame clones only, minus some. The table lists about 120,000 clones, roughly 91% of them singletons. In the case of this clone: What it binds is unknown.

Specimen: peripheral blood, collected 28 days after the second AZD1222 dose. This receptor was identified in an adult who received the AZD1222 COVID-19 vaccine.

CDR3 DNA: TGCAGCGTGGCTGGACAGGGCTTAGCTTTCTTT. Its translation: CSVAGQGLAFF. The chain joins TRBV29-1 to TRBJ1-1; TRBD1 agrees at 8 bases. The germline V gene has CDR1 SQVTM and CDR2 ANQGSEA. Losses at the gene ends were 6 bases for V and 10 bases for J; bases not matched to a gene: 7. The CDR3 is 11 residues long.